Below are 23 T cell receptor beta chains sequenced from a single sample in a study of CD8+ T cells in alopecia areata. Sequencing templates came from extracted RNA that was reverse transcribed into cDNA. Generated by immunoSEQ multiplex PCR, the TCRdb table keeps only in-frame clones and is missing some. The sample includes some 240,000 clones, 50% to 70% of them seen just once. Treatment reported: oral pan-JAK inhibitor, 5-10 mg twice daily. Sequenced here: CD4+ T cells sorted from blood, sampled at week 4, from a patient treated with tofacitinib. The receptors derive from a human donor with alopecia areata.

This clone was detected only once. Other DNA sequences in this sample translate to the same CDR3. The chain uses TRBV2 and TRBJ2-3; TRBD2 agrees at 11 bases. Germline V CDR1 and CDR2: SNHLY, FYNNEI. V was pared by 6 bases and J by 1 base, with 0 bases of the junction left unmatched. This CDR3 has 14 amino acids. CDR3 region: CASRLAGGTDTQYF. The CDR3 region has the DNA TGTGCCAGCAGACTAGCGGGGGGCACAGATACGCAGTATTTT.

CDR3 in DNA: TGTGCCGGCCATACGAACACTGAAGCTTTCTTT. This encodes CAGHTNTEAFF. V usage is TRBV30 and J usage is TRBJ1-1; no clear D gene. V was clipped by 8 bases and J by 1 base, with 8 bases between them. Germline CDR1 and CDR2: GTSNPN and SVGIG (reference sequence). The CDR3 has 11 residues.

The CDR3 DNA follows: TGTGCCAGCTCGGGCCAAGTCAATAATTCACCCCTCCACTTT. This encodes CASSGQVNNSPLHF. This sequence joins TRBV6-6 and TRBJ1-6; D ambiguous. The V gene lost 8 bases and the J gene lost 5 bases, with 13 bases spanning the gap. The CDR3 has 14 residues. In germline, CDR1 is MNHNY, CDR2 SVGAGI (reference sequence).

The rearrangement joins TRBV29-1 to TRBJ2-5; TRBD2 aligns across 10 bases. Looked up from germline, CDR1 is SQVTM and CDR2 is ANQGSEA. Germline trimming cut 4 bases from V and 1 base from J; bases unmatched to any gene: 15. This CDR3 is 18 amino acids long. CDR3 in DNA: TGCAGCGTTGCTTTTTTCGTGGCTAGCGGGGGTTTCCAAGAGACCCAGTACTTC. It encodes CSVAFFVASGGFQETQYF.

This clone was recorded only once. The CDR3 DNA reads as TGCAGCGTTGAATCCTCGCAGCTCACCGGGGAGCTGTTTTTT. Amino acids: CSVESSQLTGELFF. The chain is built from TRBV29-1 and TRBJ2-2; D is unclear. This CDR3 region has 14 residues. The germline CDR1 and CDR2 sequences are SQVTM and ANQGSEA. The ends were cut back, 2 bases at V and 4 bases at J, with 11 bases in the middle.

A single count supports this clone. This sequence joins TRBV7-8 and TRBJ2-3, with 9 bases fitting TRBD1. This CDR3 has 17 residues. In germline, CDR1 is SGHVS, CDR2 FQNEAQ. The J segment lost 5 bases and the V segment lost 5 bases, leaving 14 bases of the junction unmatched. The CDR3 sequence: CASSLGLGTGKRDTQYF. For the CDR3, the DNA is TGTGCCAGCAGCCTAGGTTTGGGGACAGGGAAAAGAGATACGCAGTATTTT. Full variable domain (remainder filled in from reference TRBV7-8 and TRBJ2-3): GAGVSQSPRYKVAKRGQDVALRCDPISGHVSLFWYQQALGQGPEFLTYFQNEAQLDKSGLPSDRFFAERPEGSVSTLKIQRTQQEDSAVYLCASSLGLGTGKRDTQYFGPGTRLTVL.

J is TRBJ1-6 and V is TRBV7-8; D may be TRBD1 (6 bases). The CDR3 runs 16 residues. Between the trimmed V and J ends, which lost 5 bases and 8 bases, there was a span of 19 bases. Per the germline V gene, CDR1 is SGHVS and CDR2 is FQNEAQ. This chain's CDR3 is CASSPIDRLGYSPLHF. CDR3 nucleotide sequence: TGTGCCAGCAGCCCGATAGACAGGCTAGGGTATTCACCCCTCCACTTT. The entire variable domain, with the rest obtained from reference TRBV7-8 and TRBJ1-6, is as follows: GAGVSQSPRYKVAKRGQDVALRCDPISGHVSLFWYQQALGQGPEFLTYFQNEAQLDKSGLPSDRFFAERPEGSVSTLKIQRTQQEDSAVYLCASSPIDRLGYSPLHFGNGTRLTVT.

This clone was recorded a few times. The chain is built from TRBV14 and TRBJ2-2; D is possibly TRBD1 (5 bases). V was shortened by 5 bases and J by 2 bases, with 12 bases between the two germline ends. Looked up from germline, CDR1 is SGHDN and CDR2 is FVKESK. This CDR3 is built from 15 residues. The CDR3 is CASSTDTFNTGELFF. Here the CDR3 DNA reads TGTGCCAGCAGCACGGACACGTTCAACACCGGGGAGCTGTTTTTT.

The chain uses TRBV29-1 and TRBJ2-5, with D uncertain. The J call may not be correct, given that the DNA end is closer to TRBJ2-7. The CDR3 is 11 amino acids. Per the germline V gene, CDR1 is SQVTM and CDR2 is ANQGSEA. This CDR3 reads CSVRDSYEQYF. Here the CDR3 DNA reads TGCAGCGTCCGAGACTCCTACGAGCAGTACTTC.

V is TRBV27 and J is TRBJ1-1, with a weak D call TRBD1 (5 bases). V gave up 8 bases and J gave up 6 bases, with 16 bases separating them. The CDR3 consists of 13 residues. Looked up from germline, CDR1 is MNHEY and CDR2 is SMNVEV (reference sequence). CDR3 bases: TGTGCCAGCCTACGGGGCCCCGGAGCTGAAGCTTTCTTT. It yields the protein CASLRGPGAEAFF.

J is TRBJ1-2 and V is TRBV15; the D gene is possibly TRBD1 (6 bases). Trimming cost V 8 bases and J 8 bases, with 15 bases left between them. CDR3 length: 12 amino acids. CDR1 is LNHNV and CDR2 is YYDKDF in the germline V gene (reference sequence). The CDR3 region has the DNA TGTGCCACCGGGACACAAGGAAAGGGCTACACCTTC. Translating gives CATGTQGKGYTF.

This clone turned up a few times. The chain recombines TRBV2 with TRBJ2-7, with D possibly matching TRBD1 (6 bases). The CDR3 has 12 residues. CDR1 is SNHLY and CDR2 is FYNNEI in the germline V gene. Trimming took 5 bases from V and 6 from J, leaving 11 bases between them. The CDR3 coding sequence is TGTGCCAGCAGTCCTGACAGGTCCGAGCAGTACTTC. Residues: CASSPDRSEQYF.

This clone was detected only a few times. The chain employs TRBV7-2 and TRBJ2-2; 7 nucleotides line up with TRBD2. The CDR3 totals 14 residues. Per the germline V gene, CDR1 is SGHTA and CDR2 is FQGNSA. V trimming: 4 bases; J trimming: 6 bases; junction bases outside the gene matches: 5. The CDR3 sequence: CASSSRLAPGELFF. The CDR3 nucleotides read TGTGCCAGCAGCTCGCGACTAGCCCCCGGGGAGCTGTTTTTT. Using reference TRBV7-2 and TRBJ2-2 for the parts outside the CDR3, the full variable domain is GAGVSQSPSNKVTEKGKDVELRCDPISGHTALYWYRQSLGQGLEFLIYFQGNSAPDKSGLPSDRFSAERTGGSVSTLTIQRTQQEDSAVYLCASSSRLAPGELFFGEGSRLTVL.

The chain carries TRBV5-1 and TRBJ2-3; no reliable D call. Germline-derived CDR1 and CDR2 are SGHRS and YFSETQ. The V end lost 4 bases, the J end lost 2 bases, and 11 bases lay between the germline ends. CDR3 size: 14 residues. In DNA form, the CDR3 reads TGCGCCAGCAGCGAAGCAAAATCCACAGATACGCAGTATTTT. Translation gives CASSEAKSTDTQYF.

This clone has a handful of counts. V usage is TRBV11-2 and J usage is TRBJ2-1, with a weak D call TRBD2 (5 bases). The CDR3 has 14 amino acids. Germline V gene data show CDR1 as SGHAT and CDR2 as FQNNGV. V lost 5 bases and J 9 bases, leaving 17 bases between the germline ends. CDR3 nucleotides: TGTGCCAGCAGCCCCGGATCCGGGAAGAGTGAGCAGTTCTTC. It is translated as CASSPGSGKSEQFF.

This chain connects TRBV6-6 to TRBJ2-7, with D uncertain. Trimming took 6 bases from V and 6 from J, leaving 21 bases between them. The CDR3 is made up of 15 amino acids. Germline lookup yields CDR1 MNHNY and CDR2 SVGAGI (reference sequence). CDR3 in amino acids: CASSLDPNFKGEQYF. Written as DNA, the CDR3 is TGTGCCAGCAGCTTGGACCCAAACTTCAAGGGCGAGCAGTACTTC.

This sequence joins TRBV12-5 and TRBJ2-4, with 7 bases lining up with TRBD1. The ends lost 2 bases at V and 0 bases at J; junction bases unmatched: 1. The CDR3 is 15 residues long. Germline lookup yields CDR1 LGHNT and CDR2 FRNRAP. CDR3 in DNA: TGTGCTAGTGGTTTGACAGGGGTAGCCAAAAACATTCAGTACTTC. Its translation is CASGLTGVAKNIQYF.

The CDR3 sequence is CAWSPYSRVLGTEAFF. CDR3 coding DNA: TGTGCCTGGAGTCCATACTCCCGAGTATTGGGCACTGAAGCTTTCTTT. The rearrangement links TRBV30 to TRBJ1-1; no clear D. CDR3 length: 16 amino acids. V lost 2 bases, J lost 4 bases, and 20 bases lay in between. Germline V gives CDR1 GTSNPN, CDR2 SVGIG (reference sequence).

This clone has a handful of counts. An end of the junction does not agree with germline; a read error may underlie this. The chain is built from TRBV4-2 and TRBJ1-2; TRBD1 agrees at 10 bases. Germline values: CDR1 LGHNA, CDR2 YNFKEQ. This CDR3 is built from 19 residues. CDR3 nucleotides: TGTGCCAGCAGCCAAGTCGTCGCCACCCAGGCGTCCGGGACAGGGGACCCCTACTTC. Residues: CASSQVVATQASGTGDPYF.

In this sample, this clone turned up once. The CDR3 coding sequence is TGCGCCAGCAGCCCTCGGACAGGGGAAGAGACCCAGTACTTC. Residues: CASSPRTGEETQYF. The chain has TRBV5-1 and TRBJ2-5; 9 nucleotides match TRBD1. V shed 4 bases, J shed 3 bases, and the junction held 4 bases outside the gene matches. Germline V gives CDR1 SGHRS, CDR2 YFSETQ. The CDR3 length is 14 residues. The full variable domain, its missing parts supplied by reference TRBV5-1 and TRBJ2-5, is KAGVTQTPRYLIKTRGQQVTLSCSPISGHRSVSWYQQTPGQGLQFLFEYFSETQRNKGNFPGRFSGRQFSNSRSEMNVSTLELGDSALYLCASSPRTGEETQYFGPGTRLLVL.

V gene TRBV30 combines with J gene TRBJ1-1; 7 positions agree with TRBD1. Germline V gene lookup returns CDR1 GTSNPN and CDR2 SVGIG (reference sequence). J was trimmed by 6 bases and V by 6 bases; bases with no gene match: 7. The CDR3 is made up of 12 amino acids. In DNA form, the CDR3 reads TGTGCCTGCGACAGGGCGGCATCTGAAGCTTTCTTT. It translates to CACDRAASEAFF.

The V and J genes are TRBV7-6 and TRBJ2-5; TRBD1 is a possible D gene (6 bases). The germline CDR1 and CDR2 sequences are SGHVS and FNYEAQ. The CDR3 totals 15 residues. Trimming pared 2 bases from V and 5 bases from J, leaving 15 bases between. The CDR3 nucleotides read TGTGCCAGCAGCTTACCGACAGGCACAGTGGAGACCCAGTACTTC. Amino acid sequence: CASSLPTGTVETQYF.

The V gene is TRBV18, the J gene TRBJ2-7; a weak D match, TRBD1 (6 bases). The germline V gene has CDR1 KGHSH and CDR2 LQKENI. Trimming left V 4 bases short and J 3 bases short, with 10 bases between. The CDR3 length is 13 residues. CDR3 coding DNA: TGTGCCAGCTCACGGGACACGAGCTACGAGCAGTACTTC. This encodes CASSRDTSYEQYF.